These 16 T cell receptor beta chains were sequenced from one sample in a study of regulatory T cells in long-lasting Graves disease. Noted time point: newly diagnosed GD, antithyroid drugs for less than 3 months. Following extraction of RNA from PBMCs, that RNA was used to make the TCR library. In building TCR beta libraries, iRepertoire HTBI primers were used together with Arm-PCR of CDR3 regions. TCRdb re-called the multiplex PCR reads with MiXCR, one entry per CDR3 protein. Among 350,000 to 400,000 distinct CDR3 sequences listed, around 15% were seen once. These same data were also listed under a study on T cells in Graves' hyperthyroidism and ophthalmopathy.

The material was peripheral blood mononuclear cells (PBMCs), obtained at new diagnosis, from a patient treated with antithyroid drugs. The receptor source for this set is a woman under 30 with Graves disease.

This clonotype was observed many times. This chain joins TRBV2 and TRBJ2-6, with D hard to call. Trimming cost V 2 bases and J 1 base, with 3 bases left between them. Germline lookup yields CDR1 SNHLY and CDR2 FYNNEI. The CDR3 sequence is 14 residues long. The CDR3 region is CASSELSGANVLTF. CDR3 nucleotide sequence: TGTGCCAGCAGTGAATTGTCTGGGGCCAACGTCCTGACTTTC.

This clonotype was recorded at least ten times. The V call is TRBV3-1, the J call TRBJ1-3, with D tentatively TRBD1 (5 bases). This CDR3 contains 16 residues. Trimming removed 4 bases at V and 1 base at J, with 14 bases between. Germline lookup yields CDR1 LGHDT and CDR2 YNNKEL (reference sequence). The CDR3 spells CASSLSATGSGNTIYF. The CDR3 nucleotides read TGTGCCAGCAGCCTATCTGCTACAGGATCTGGAAACACCATATATTTT. The full variable domain, completed using reference TRBV3-1 and TRBJ1-3, is DTAVSQTPKYLVTQMGNDKSIKCEQNLGHDTMYWYKQDSKKFLKIMFSYNNKELIINETVPNRFSPKSPDKAHLNLHINSLELGDSAVYFCASSLSATGSGNTIYFGEGSWLTVV.

This clonotype was seen a handful of times. The chain carries TRBV9 and TRBJ2-1; unclear D gene. The germline CDR1 and CDR2 sequences are SGDLS and YYNGEE. The CDR3 loop spans 15 amino acids. The germline V and J ends were trimmed by 0 bases and 0 bases, with 7 bases remaining between them. The CDR3 protein is CASSVEAVSYNEQFF. In DNA, the CDR3 is TGTGCCAGCAGCGTAGAGGCGGTCTCCTACAATGAGCAGTTCTTC. Variable domain in full (rest from reference TRBV9 and TRBJ2-1): DSGVTQTPKHLITATGQRVTLRCSPRSGDLSVYWYQQSLDQGLQFLIQYYNGEERAKGNILERFSAQQFPDLHSELNLSSLELGDSALYFCASSVEAVSYNEQFFGPGTRLTVL.

This clonotype appeared many times. This chain connects TRBV3-1 to TRBJ1-5; D is unresolved. The V and J ends lost 6 bases and 1 base respectively, with 22 bases between them. CDR1 and CDR2 (germline): LGHDT, YNNKEL (reference sequence). CDR3 length: 18 amino acids. CDR3 DNA sequence: TGTGCCAGCAGTCCTTCTCCCGAGTGGGCAGGCAGCAATCAGCCCCAGCATTTT. This gives the protein CASSPSPEWAGSNQPQHF.

The chain is built from TRBV20-1 and TRBJ2-5; D perhaps matches TRBD1 (6 bases). CDR3 length: 15 amino acids. V lost 1 base and J lost 2, with 14 bases in between. Germline CDR1 and CDR2: DFQATT and SNEGSKA (reference sequence). CDR3 loop: CSARAYRVPQETQYF. CDR3 nucleotide sequence: TGCAGTGCTAGAGCCTACAGGGTACCGCAAGAGACCCAGTACTTC.

This clonotype was recorded a few times. The J gene is TRBJ1-5, the V gene TRBV6-1; D might be TRBD1 (5 bases). The CDR3 extends over 14 amino acids. The ends were cut back, 1 base at V and 9 bases at J, with 13 bases in the middle. Germline lookup yields CDR1 MNHNS and CDR2 SASEGT. In nucleotides, the CDR3 is TGTGCCAGCAGTGAAGTGGGGGGAGCTCTGCCCCAGCATTTT. This translates into CASSEVGGALPQHF.

There are a few counts of this clonotype. The chain joins TRBV3-1 to TRBJ2-6; 7 bases are shared with TRBD2. The CDR3 has 18 amino acids. Germline V lookup: CDR1 LGHDT, CDR2 YNNKEL (reference sequence). The V segment lost 1 base and the J segment 4 bases; nucleotides outside the gene matches: 10. The CDR3 loop is CASSQGPGRVSGANVLTF. The CDR3 bases are TGTGCCAGCAGCCAAGGCCCAGGGAGGGTTTCGGGGGCCAACGTCCTGACTTTC.

This clonotype occurred many times. The chain uses TRBV20-1 and TRBJ2-1, with a possible D match to TRBD2 (6 bases). Trimming pared 0 bases from V and 6 bases from J, leaving 15 bases between. Germline V gene sequence: CDR1 DFQATT, CDR2 SNEGSKA (reference sequence). The length of the CDR3 is 15 residues. CDR3: CSARELRRAVNEQFF. For the CDR3, the DNA is TGCAGTGCTAGAGAGCTCAGGAGGGCCGTCAATGAGCAGTTCTTC.

This clonotype occurred many times. V and J are TRBV28 and TRBJ1-2; tentative D call: TRBD1 (5 bases). The germline V and J ends were trimmed by 3 bases and 4 bases, with 15 bases remaining between them. The CDR3 is 15 residues long. Germline lookup yields CDR1 MDHEN and CDR2 SYDVKM. The CDR3 region has the DNA TGTGCCAGCAGTTTGGGGGAGACCTGGGGCTATGGCTACACCTTC. It translates to CASSLGETWGYGYTF.

This clonotype has a count of ten or more. This chain connects TRBV27 to TRBJ2-1; maybe TRBD1 (6 bases). CDR1 and CDR2 (germline): MNHEY, SMNVEV (reference sequence). Trimming stripped 8 bases from V and 4 bases from J, with 15 bases between. The CDR3 has 14 residues. CDR3 sequence: CASALGARYNEQFF. In nucleotides, the CDR3 is TGTGCCAGCGCATTGGGGGCCCGATACAATGAGCAGTTCTTC.

The chain is built from TRBV2 and TRBJ1-5; D gene ambiguous. V was clipped by 2 bases and J by 0 bases, with 11 bases between them. This CDR3 comprises 16 residues. CDR1 is SNHLY and CDR2 is FYNNEI in the germline V gene. The CDR3 sequence: CASSEKLGSSNQPQHF. DNA of the CDR3: TGTGCCAGCAGTGAAAAATTAGGTAGTAGCAATCAGCCCCAGCATTTT.

Only a few counts were recorded for this clonotype. This chain links TRBV19 with TRBJ1-6; D perhaps matches TRBD1 (5 bases). Trimming took 6 bases from V and 7 from J, leaving 19 bases between them. The germline CDR1 and CDR2 sequences are LNHDA and SQIVND (reference sequence). This CDR3 has 16 residues. DNA of the CDR3: TGTGCCAGTAGACACCCCAAGGCAGGGTTAAATTCACCCCTCCACTTT. Amino acid sequence: CASRHPKAGLNSPLHF.

This clonotype was seen repeatedly, ten times or more. The CDR3 sequence: CASSPVFARKNTEAFF. Written as DNA, the CDR3 is TGTGCCAGCAGTCCAGTGTTCGCACGGAAGAACACTGAAGCTTTCTTT. The rearrangement uses TRBV6-1 and TRBJ1-1; D unresolved. Trimming stripped 5 bases from V and 1 base from J, with 17 bases between. CDR3 length equals 16 residues. Germline V gives CDR1 MNHNS, CDR2 SASEGT.

This clonotype was detected only a few times. The rearrangement joins TRBV11-2 to TRBJ1-5; TRBD1 matches at 7 bases. The CDR3 is 13 residues long. The V segment lost 5 bases and the J segment 6 bases; nucleotides outside the gene matches: 4. From germline, CDR1 is SGHAT and CDR2 FQNNGV. The CDR3 sequence: CASSEGAGQPQHF. The CDR3 DNA reads as TGTGCCAGCAGCGAGGGGGCAGGTCAGCCCCAGCATTTT.

This clonotype was seen at least ten times. The rearrangement joins TRBV11-2 to TRBJ1-3; weak D call: TRBD1 (5 bases). The CDR3 covers 16 residues. The germline gives CDR1 SGHAT, CDR2 FQNNGV. V gave up 5 bases and J gave up 0 bases, with 14 bases separating them. Here the CDR3 DNA reads TGTGCCAGCAGCCCCGCCGGGACTACCTCTGGAAACACCATATATTTT. Its translation is CASSPAGTTSGNTIYF. The entire variable domain, with the rest obtained from reference TRBV11-2 and TRBJ1-3, is as follows: EAGVAQSPRYKIIEKRQSVAFWCNPISGHATLYWYQQILGQGPKLLIQFQNNGVVDDSQLPKDRFSAERLKGVDSTLKIQPAKLEDSAVYLCASSPAGTTSGNTIYFGEGSWLTVV.

The chain combines TRBV6-5 with TRBJ1-2; a weak D match, TRBD1 (5 bases). Germline V gene lookup returns CDR1 MNHEY and CDR2 SVGAGI. With 0 bases removed from V and 2 bases from J, the gap between germline ends came to 16 bases. The CDR3 loop spans 17 amino acids. CDR3: CASSYSVAGVGNYGYTF. Here the CDR3 DNA reads TGTGCCAGCAGTTACTCGGTGGCGGGGGTAGGAAACTATGGCTACACCTTC.